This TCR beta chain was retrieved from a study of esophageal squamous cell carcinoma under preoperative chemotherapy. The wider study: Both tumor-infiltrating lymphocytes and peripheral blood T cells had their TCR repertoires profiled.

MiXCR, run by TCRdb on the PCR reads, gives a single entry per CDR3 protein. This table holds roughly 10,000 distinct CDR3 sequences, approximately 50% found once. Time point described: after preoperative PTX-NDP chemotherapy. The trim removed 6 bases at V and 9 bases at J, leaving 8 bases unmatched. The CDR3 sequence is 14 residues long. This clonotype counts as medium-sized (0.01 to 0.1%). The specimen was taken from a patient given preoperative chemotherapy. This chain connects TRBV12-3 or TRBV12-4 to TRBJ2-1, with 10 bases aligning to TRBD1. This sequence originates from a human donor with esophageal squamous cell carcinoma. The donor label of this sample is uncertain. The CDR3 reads CASRPGQGPSEQFF. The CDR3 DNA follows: TGTGCCAGCAGGCCGGGACAGGGGCCTAGTGAGCAGTTCTTC.